These 27 T cell receptor beta chains were all obtained from the same sample, sequenced in a study of blood T cell repertoires in COVID-19. This table comes from immunoSEQ multiplex PCR, and its TCRdb copy is limited to in-frame clones, with some not included. The data show 89,000 or so clones, with approximately 88% seen just once and 2.5% to 3% held by the top ten. The sequencing sample was made of peripheral blood. Every receptor here comes from a man aged 50 or older with COVID-19, enrolled during active disease.

The chain recombines TRBV3-1 (or the pseudogene TRBV3-2) with TRBJ2-2, with 9 bases identical to TRBD1. After removal of 0 bases from V and 2 bases from J, the junction contained 1 base not matched to a gene. CDR1 LGHDT and CDR2 YNNKEL come from the germline V gene (reference sequence). CDR3 length: 16 amino acids. CDR3 sequence (DNA): TGTGCCAGCAGCCAAGAGGGACAGGGTAACACCGGGGAGCTGTTTTTT. Translation: CASSQEGQGNTGELFF.

The chain carries TRBV5-4 and TRBJ2-7, with 9 bases fitting TRBD1. The CDR3 sequence is 14 residues long. With V trimmed by 3 bases and J by 6 bases, 7 bases remained unmatched. CDR1 and CDR2 from the germline V gene are SGHNT and YYREEE (reference sequence). The CDR3 DNA follows: TGTGCCAGCAGCTGGGACAGGGATTTCTCCGAGCAGTACTTC. Translating gives CASSWDRDFSEQYF.

This chain uses TRBV5-1 with TRBJ2-5; D is ambiguous. The germline gives CDR1 SGHRS, CDR2 YFSETQ. The CDR3 has 13 residues. V lost 4 bases to trimming and J lost 3 bases, with 10 bases between them. DNA of the CDR3: TGCGCCAGCAGCCCCGACACCAAAGAGACCCAGTACTTC. The encoded protein is CASSPDTKETQYF.

A few counts support this clone. The genes are TRBV5-4 and TRBJ2-1, with D maybe TRBD2 (6 bases). V lost 2 bases to trimming and J lost 0 bases, with 9 bases between them. The CDR3 runs to 15 residues. Germline V gene sequence: CDR1 SGHNT, CDR2 YYREEE (reference sequence). This chain's CDR3 is CASSFGGSSYNEQFF. For the CDR3, the DNA is TGTGCCAGCAGCTTTGGGGGGAGCTCCTACAATGAGCAGTTCTTC.

The chain links TRBV6-5 to TRBJ2-1; D might be TRBD2 (6 bases). This CDR3 contains 14 residues. CDR1 MNHEY and CDR2 SVGAGI come from the germline V gene. V lost 7 bases and J 1 base, leaving 11 bases between the germline ends. In DNA, the CDR3 is TGTGCCAGCAAAGGGCGGGAATCCTACAATGAGCAGTTCTTC. It translates to CASKGRESYNEQFF.

This clone appeared a few times. The chain uses TRBV4-3 and TRBJ2-1, with D possibly being TRBD2 (6 bases). There are 15 residues in the CDR3. The V end was cut by 2 bases, the J end by 7 bases, with 15 bases between. Germline loops: CDR1 LGHNA, CDR2 YSLEER. For the CDR3, the DNA is TGCGCCAGCAGCCAAAAGTTAGGCGGGGAAAATGAGCAGTTCTTC. It specifies CASSQKLGGENEQFF.

The chain employs TRBV2 and TRBJ2-7, with TRBD1 identical over 8 bases. CDR3 length: 15 residues. Germline trimming cut 7 bases from V and 1 base from J; bases unmatched to any gene: 9. The germline V gene has CDR1 SNHLY and CDR2 FYNNEI. The CDR3 region is CASIVQGAPSYEQYF. CDR3 nucleotides: TGTGCCAGCATCGTCCAGGGGGCCCCATCCTACGAGCAGTACTTC.

This clone was counted once. V and J are TRBV5-1 and TRBJ1-4, with TRBD1 matching over 8 bases. Germline trimming cut 1 base from V and 6 bases from J; bases unmatched to any gene: 8. CDR1 and CDR2 (germline): SGHRS, YFSETQ. This CDR3 comprises 16 residues. CDR3 nucleotide sequence: TGCGCCAGCAGCTTGAGGCCAGGGGGCAACGATGAAAAACTGTTTTTT. This encodes CASSLRPGGNDEKLFF.

This sequence joins TRBV13 and TRBJ2-1; no reliable D call. This CDR3 spans 13 amino acids. Germline loops: CDR1 PRHDT, CDR2 FYEKMQ (reference sequence). Trimming cost V 5 bases and J 4 bases, with 9 bases left between them. CDR3 sequence (DNA): TGTGCCAGCAGCGTCGGGTATTACAATGAGCAGTTCTTC. Translation gives CASSVGYYNEQFF.

This sequence joins TRBV4-3 and TRBJ1-5, with D perhaps TRBD1 (6 bases). Trimming pared 4 bases from V and 2 bases from J, leaving 12 bases between. The CDR3 is 15 residues long. The V gene's germline CDR1 is LGHNA and CDR2 YSLEER. The chain's CDR3 is CASSLWAGGNQPQHF. As DNA, the CDR3 is TGCGCCAGCAGCCTATGGGCAGGGGGCAATCAGCCCCAGCATTTT.

This chain joins TRBV29-1 and TRBJ1-1, with TRBD1 matching over 9 bases. CDR1 and CDR2 (germline): SQVTM, ANQGSEA. This CDR3 contains 15 residues. The J segment lost 0 bases and the V segment lost 4 bases, leaving 6 bases of the junction unmatched. The CDR3 bases are TGCAGCGTTGTAAGACAGGGGGTTGTGAACACTGAAGCTTTCTTT. Its protein product is CSVVRQGVVNTEAFF.

The rearrangement uses TRBV9 and TRBJ1-6; tentative D call: TRBD1 (5 bases). Trimming left V 0 bases short and J 0 bases short, with 10 bases between. The germline CDR1 and CDR2 sequences are SGDLS and YYNGEE. The CDR3 contains 17 residues. CDR3 residues: CASSVGGTSSYNSPLHF. Here the CDR3 DNA reads TGTGCCAGCAGCGTAGGCGGGACGAGCTCCTATAATTCACCCCTCCACTTT.

The chain uses TRBV5-4 and TRBJ1-2, with 11 bases lining up with TRBD1. Germline CDR1 SGHNT, CDR2 YYREEE (reference sequence). The CDR3 totals 15 residues. Losses at the gene ends were 4 bases for V and 4 bases for J; bases not matched to a gene: 6. CDR3 residues: CASSMDRGQTYGYTF. The DNA of the CDR3 is TGTGCCAGCAGCATGGACAGGGGGCAGACCTATGGCTACACCTTC. The variable domain in full, with the rest retrieved from reference TRBV5-4 and TRBJ1-2, is ETGVTQSPTHLIKTRGQQVTLRCSSQSGHNTVSWYQQALGQGPQFIFQYYREEENGRGNFPPRFSGLQFPNYSSELNVNALELDDSALYLCASSMDRGQTYGYTFGSGTRLTVV.

Details on this clone: Other nucleotide sequences from this sample produce the same CDR3. This rearrangement joins TRBV18 to TRBJ1-2, with D possibly being TRBD1 (6 bases). The V and J ends lost 6 bases and 2 bases respectively, with 13 bases between them. The germline V gene has CDR1 KGHSH and CDR2 LQKENI. CDR3 length: 14 amino acids. The CDR3: CASSPGQSNYGYTF. As DNA, the CDR3 is TGTGCCAGCTCGCCAGGACAGAGCAACTATGGCTACACCTTC.

The gene calls are TRBV7-3 and TRBJ2-1; TRBD2 aligns across 9 bases. The CDR3 spans 15 residues. V gave up 3 bases and J gave up 9 bases; unmatched junction bases: 9. From germline, CDR1 is SGHTA and CDR2 FQGTGA. CDR3 coding DNA: TGTGCCAGCAGCTTCGCTAGCGGGGCCATGGGTGAGCAGTTCTTC. This translates into CASSFASGAMGEQFF.

This clone is a singleton in its sample. This rearrangement joins TRBV4-3 to TRBJ2-1; 8 nucleotides agree with TRBD2. The CDR3 has 18 amino acids. Per the germline V gene, CDR1 is LGHNA and CDR2 is YSLEER. V lost 2 bases and J lost 3; bases outside the gene matches: 12. Here the CDR3 DNA reads TGCGCCAGCAGCCAATCCGCGGGGGGCGCGTTTATCTACAATGAGCAGTTCTTC. The encoded protein is CASSQSAGGAFIYNEQFF.

The CDR3 protein is CASSFQLAGGTDTQYF. CDR3 DNA sequence: TGTGCCAGCAGCTTCCAGCTAGCGGGGGGAACAGATACGCAGTATTTT. The chain uses TRBV7-3 and TRBJ2-3; 11 bases match TRBD2. Germline values: CDR1 SGHTA, CDR2 FQGTGA. The V and J ends lost 3 bases and 3 bases, in that order; junction bases with no gene match: 5. This CDR3 has 16 residues.

The V gene is TRBV19, the J gene TRBJ1-4; D is unclear. Per germline, CDR1 LNHDA and CDR2 SQIVND (reference sequence). CDR3 length equals 16 residues. Between the trimmed V and J ends, which lost 3 bases and 0 bases, there was a span of 11 bases. CDR3 amino acids: CASSISRIATNEKLFF. As DNA, the CDR3 is TGTGCCAGTAGTATCAGCAGGATTGCAACTAATGAAAAACTGTTTTTT.

The chain joins TRBV5-4 to TRBJ2-5; TRBD2 matches 9 bases. This CDR3 spans 15 amino acids. Looked up from germline, CDR1 is SGHNT and CDR2 is YYREEE (reference sequence). J gave up 2 bases and V 4 bases, and 6 bases lay outside the gene matches. CDR3 nucleotide sequence: TGTGCCAGCAGCGCCGGACTAGCGAGTCAAGAGACCCAGTACTTC. Amino acids: CASSAGLASQETQYF.

The genes are TRBV11-2 and TRBJ1-5, with D possibly being TRBD1 (6 bases). CDR3 length: 18 amino acids. V lost 2 bases and J lost 3, with 20 bases in between. In germline, CDR1 is SGHAT, CDR2 FQNNGV. The CDR3 nucleotides read TGTGCCAGCAGCTTATCGCGGGGGGGGCAGGGTGCCAATCAGCCCCAGCATTTT. This gives the protein CASSLSRGGQGANQPQHF.

The V and J genes are TRBV10-1 and TRBJ1-3, with D possibly TRBD1 on 5 matching bases. Trimming removed 6 bases at V and 4 bases at J, with 13 bases between. This CDR3 has 14 residues. CDR1 WNHNN and CDR2 SYGVQD come from the germline V gene (reference sequence). The DNA of the CDR3 is TGCGCCAGCAGCATGACAGCTGGAGGAAACACCATATATTTT. Translated, it gives CASSMTAGGNTIYF.

V and J are TRBV27 and TRBJ1-6; D uncertain. The CDR3 contains 16 residues. Germline-derived CDR1 and CDR2 are MNHEY and SMNVEV (reference sequence). With 5 bases removed from V and 0 bases from J, the gap between germline ends came to 11 bases. CDR3 nucleotide sequence: TGTGCCAGCAGTCCCTGGGAGGACTCCTATAATTCACCCCTCCACTTT. It yields the protein CASSPWEDSYNSPLHF.

This chain links TRBV6-1 with TRBJ2-3, with TRBD2 matching over 13 bases. This CDR3 is built from 18 residues. Trimming removed 0 bases from V and 6 bases from J; junction bases left unmatched: 9. Germline V lookup: CDR1 MNHNS, CDR2 SASEGT. CDR3 in amino acids: CASSEAWTSGGFTDTQYF. CDR3 coding DNA: TGTGCCAGCAGTGAAGCGTGGACTAGCGGGGGCTTCACGGATACGCAGTATTTT.

This chain links TRBV5-1 with TRBJ1-4; 7 bases line up with TRBD1. From germline, CDR1 is SGHRS and CDR2 YFSETQ. V lost 3 bases and J lost 5; bases outside the gene matches: 4. The CDR3 length is 14 residues. The CDR3 DNA sequence: TGCGCCAGCAGCTACGGGACAGAGAATGAAAAACTGTTTTTT. It codes for CASSYGTENEKLFF.

The rearrangement uses TRBV9 and TRBJ1-3; no clear D gene. CDR1 is SGDLS, CDR2 YYNGEE, per germline. CDR3 length: 17 amino acids. Trimming stripped 3 bases from V and 0 bases from J, with 16 bases between. CDR3 in amino acids: CASSATTRTGSGNTIYF. The CDR3 DNA is TGTGCCAGCAGCGCCACTACACGAACGGGCTCTGGAAACACCATATATTTT.

This chain links TRBV5-8 with TRBJ1-4, with D possibly TRBD1 on 6 matching bases. V lost 6 bases to trimming and J lost 8 bases, with 20 bases between them. Germline loops: CDR1 SGHTS, CDR2 YDEGEE. The CDR3 length is 15 residues. The CDR3 DNA reads TGTGCCAGCAATCGACGGCCAGGGGAGAGAGAAAAACTGTTTTTT. It yields the protein CASNRRPGEREKLFF.

The chain is built from TRBV19 and TRBJ1-2, with D possibly matching TRBD1 (5 bases). Trimming took off 0 bases at V and 8 bases at J, with 10 bases between the two ends. This CDR3 has 13 amino acids. The germline V gene encodes CDR1 LNHDA and CDR2 SQIVND (reference sequence). CDR3 residues: CASSIDKGAGYTF. CDR3 in DNA: TGTGCCAGTAGTATAGATAAAGGGGCCGGCTACACCTTC. Together with reference TRBV19 and TRBJ1-2, the CDR3 gives the full variable domain: DGGITQSPKYLFRKEGQNVTLSCEQNLNHDAMYWYRQDPGQGLRLIYYSQIVNDFQKGDIAEGYSVSREKKESFPLTVTSAQKNPTAFYLCASSIDKGAGYTFGSGTRLTVV.